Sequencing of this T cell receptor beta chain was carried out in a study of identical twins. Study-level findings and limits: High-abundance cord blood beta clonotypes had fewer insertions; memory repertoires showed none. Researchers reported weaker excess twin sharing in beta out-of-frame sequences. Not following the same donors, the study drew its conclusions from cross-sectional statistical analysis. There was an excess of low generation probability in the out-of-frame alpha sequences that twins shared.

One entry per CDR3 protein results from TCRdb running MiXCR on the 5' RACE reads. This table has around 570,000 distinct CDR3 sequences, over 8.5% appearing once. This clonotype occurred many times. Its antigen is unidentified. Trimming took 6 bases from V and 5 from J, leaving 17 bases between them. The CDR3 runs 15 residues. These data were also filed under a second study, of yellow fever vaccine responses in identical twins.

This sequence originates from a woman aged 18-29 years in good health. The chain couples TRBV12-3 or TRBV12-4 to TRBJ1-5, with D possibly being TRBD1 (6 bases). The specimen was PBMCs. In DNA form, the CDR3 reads TGTGCCAGCAGAGACGAACAGGGCGGCGATCAGCCCCAGCATTTT. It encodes CASRDEQGGDQPQHF.